These T cell receptor beta chains were read from a single sample in a study of blood T cell repertoires in COVID-19. Assay used: immunoSEQ multiplex PCR; TCRdb lists only in-frame clones, some missing. The sample includes about 140,000 clones, roughly 84% of them seen just once. The sequenced material came from peripheral blood. The receptors were sampled from a young man with COVID-19, enrolled during active disease. Each CDR3 is given with its conserved first and last residue. A D gene is named only where the DNA matches it firmly. A row's size may be missing; if present it is once, few, many or a size class.

>NA|NA|TRBJ1-2|TRBV11-2
TGTGCCAGCAGCCCGGGTCGTGGTGGCTACACCTTC
CASSPGRGGYTF
>TRBD1|NA|TRBJ2-3|TRBV2
TGTGCCAGCAGTGCCCCGGGACAGGGGAGGGCAGATACGCAGTATTTT
CASSAPGQGRADTQYF
>TRBD2|few|TRBJ2-1|TRBV19
TGTGCCAGTAGTATATTAGCGGGAGAAGTCGACAATGAGCAGTTCTTC
CASSILAGEVDNEQFF
>TRBD1|NA|TRBJ1-6|TRBV19
TGTGCCAGTAGAAGGGCAGGGGGAAATTCACCCCTCCACTTT
CASRRAGGNSPLHF
>NA|NA|TRBJ1-1|TRBV19
TGTGCCAGTAGTATAAGGACGGGGGGCACTGAAGCTTTCTTT
CASSIRTGGTEAFF
>TRBD2|NA|TRBJ2-5|TRBV28
TGTGCCAGCAGTTCCAGCCTGGGGCGGGAGAGAGGAGAGACCCAGTACTTC
CASSSSLGRERGETQYF
>NA|few|TRBJ2-1|TRBV11-2
TGTGCCAGCAGCCCCCGGGGAAGCGATGAGCAGTTCTTC
CASSPRGSDEQFF
>NA|NA|TRBJ1-2|TRBV5-8
TGTGCCAGCAGCTGGGGCGCCTCTGGCTATGGCTACACCTTC
CASSWGASGYGYTF
>NA|NA|TRBJ1-2|TRBV6-5
TGTGCCAGCAGTTCAGGGCTTGGCTACACCTTC
CASSSGLGYTF
>TRBD2|NA|TRBJ2-1|TRBV19
TGTGCCAGTAGTACCAAGATACTAGCGGGACTGTTCTTC
CASSTKILAGLFF
>NA|NA|TRBJ1-1|TRBV21-1
TGTGCCAGCAGCAAAGCCGACAGGGACACTGAAGCTTTCTTT
CASSKADRDTEAFF
>TRBD2|NA|TRBJ2-7|TRBV10-2
TGCGCCGCTAGCGGGATCTACGAGCAGTACTTC
CAASGIYEQYF
>NA|NA|TRBJ2-3|TRBV14
TGTGCCAGCAGCCTCGGGTTCACAGGGGATACGCAGTATTTT
CASSLGFTGDTQYF
>NA|NA|TRBJ2-7|TRBV2
TGTGCCAGCAGTGCAGGCGGGCTACCTTCCTACGAGCAGTACTTC
CASSAGGLPSYEQYF
>TRBD2|NA|TRBJ2-2|TRBV19
TGTGCCAGTAGTATGGTAGCGGGGGCGAACACCGGGGAGCTGTTTTTT
CASSMVAGANTGELFF
>NA|NA|TRBJ2-7|TRBV18
TGTGCCAGCTCACCTATGGTCGGGAGACGTCAGGGCGAGCAGTACTTC
CASSPMVGRRQGEQYF
>NA|NA|TRBJ1-5|TRBV14
TGTGCCAGCAGCCAAGATCAAAATCAGCCCCAGCATTTT
CASSQDQNQPQHF
>NA|NA|TRBJ1-5|TRBV6-5
TGTGCCAGCAGTTCCTCCGGTTCCCGGAGGCAGCCCCAGCATTTT
CASSSSGSRRQPQHF
>NA|NA|TRBJ2-1|TRBV6-5
TGTGCCAGCACCGGAGACCCGGGCTCCTACAATGAGCAGTTCTTC
CASTGDPGSYNEQFF
>TRBD1|once|TRBJ1-6|TRBV28
TGTGCCAGCAGTGACAGGGGAAATTCACCCCTCCACTTT
CASSDRGNSPLHF
>NA|NA|TRBJ2-7|TRBV6-2/TRBV6-3
TGTGCCAGCAGTTACCGGGACACAGTACGGGAGCAGTACTTC
CASSYRDTVREQYF
>TRBD2|once|TRBJ2-1|TRBV19
TGTGCCAGTACTGGACTAGCAGGGTGGGATGAGCAGTTCTTC
CASTGLAGWDEQFF
>TRBD1|NA|TRBJ1-1|TRBV5-6
TGTGCCAGCAGCACGGGACAGGGCCACACTGAAGCTTTCTTT
CASSTGQGHTEAFF
>NA|NA|TRBJ2-5|TRBV11-1
TGTGCCAGCAGCGCCCGAGAGGGAGCGCTGGGGACCCAGTACTTC
CASSAREGALGTQYF
>TRBD1|NA|TRBJ2-1|TRBV6-2/TRBV6-3
TGTGCCAGCAGTCCCCAGACAGGGGCTCCCAGAAGGAATGAGCAGTTCTTC
CASSPQTGAPRRNEQFF
>NA|NA|TRBJ2-3|TRBV28
TGTGCCAGCAGTTCGGCGGGGTCGGGCACAGATACGCAGTATTTT
CASSSAGSGTDTQYF
>NA|NA|TRBJ1-1|TRBV30
TGTGCCTGGACCAGGGTCCTCGGGAACACTGAAGCTTTCTTT
CAWTRVLGNTEAFF
>NA|NA|TRBJ1-1|TRBV5-4
TGTGCCAGCAGCTGGGAGACTGAAGCTTTCTTT
CASSWETEAFF
>NA|NA|TRBJ1-1|TRBV10-2
TGCGCCAGCAGTGAAGAAGGGGACACTGAAGCTTTCTTT
CASSEEGDTEAFF
>NA|NA|TRBJ1-1|TRBV6-5
TGTGCCAGCAGCTTGGACAGGAACACTGAAGCTTTCTTT
CASSLDRNTEAFF
>NA|NA|TRBJ2-2|TRBV2
TGTGCCAGCACTGGCAATGCCGTCACCGGGGAGCTGTTTTTT
CASTGNAVTGELFF
>TRBD1|NA|TRBJ1-2|TRBV30
TGTGCCTGGAGTCTCAACGGACAGGGGAACTATGGCTACACCTTC
CAWSLNGQGNYGYTF
>NA|NA|TRBJ2-7|TRBV29-1
TGCAGCGTCCGAGGTCCTAGGGGCTCCTACGAGCAGTACTTC
CSVRGPRGSYEQYF
>TRBD1|few|TRBJ2-2|TRBV5-4
TGTGCCAGCAGCGTGGACAGGGGATTGGTCGGGGAGCTGTTTTTT
CASSVDRGLVGELFF
>NA|NA|TRBJ1-5|TRBV2
TGTGCCAGCAGTGATCAGGGAAATCAGCCCCAGCATTTT
CASSDQGNQPQHF
>NA|NA|TRBJ2-7|TRBV29-1
TGCAGCGTCGGACACTCCTACGAGCAGTACTTC
CSVGHSYEQYF
>TRBD1|NA|TRBJ2-3|TRBV2
TGTGCCAGCAGTGGACAGGGGGGGGGCGCAGATACGCAGTATTTT
CASSGQGGGADTQYF
>NA|NA|TRBJ1-5|TRBV12-3/TRBV12-4
TGTGCCAGCAGTTTGAGGAGGGAACAGCCCCAGCATTTT
CASSLRREQPQHF
>TRBD1|few|TRBJ1-1|TRBV11-2
TGTGCCAGCAGCCCTATCAGGCAGGGGGCTTACACTGAAGCTTTCTTT
CASSPIRQGAYTEAFF
>NA|NA|TRBJ2-5|TRBV9
TGTGCCAGCAGCGTAGATTTGACTGAGACCCAGTACTTC
CASSVDLTETQYF
>NA|once|TRBJ2-7|TRBV11-2
TGTGCCAGCAGCTTAGGAGTAAACGAGCAGTACTTC
CASSLGVNEQYF
>TRBD1|NA|TRBJ1-1|TRBV5-6
TGTGCCAGCAGCTTCCTCAGGGGGCTAATCAACACTGAAGCTTTCTTT
CASSFLRGLINTEAFF
>NA|NA|TRBJ1-3|TRBV18
TGTGCCAGCTCACCACCGAGTCAGGCCGGAAACACCATATATTTT
CASSPPSQAGNTIYF
>NA|once|TRBJ2-3|TRBV19
TGTGCCAGTAGTATAGAGGAGATCACAGATACGCAGTATTTT
CASSIEEITDTQYF
>NA|NA|TRBJ2-2|TRBV7-9
TGTGCCAGCAGCTTAGATAGCGCCTACACCGGGGAGCTGTTTTTT
CASSLDSAYTGELFF
>NA|NA|TRBJ2-7|TRBV7-8
TGTGCCAGCAGCCAAGAAGGGCGGGCCTCCTACGAGCAGTACTTC
CASSQEGRASYEQYF
>TRBD1|NA|TRBJ2-5|TRBV5-1
TGCGCCAGCAGCTTAGAGACAGGGGGAGAGACCCAGTACTTC
CASSLETGGETQYF
>TRBD1|NA|TRBJ1-4|TRBV10-1
TGCGCCAGCAGTCTCCCGGGACAGGGGGATGAAAAACTGTTTTTT
CASSLPGQGDEKLFF
>NA|once|TRBJ1-5|TRBV7-2
TGTGCCAGCTCCAACAGCTTTATGAATCAGCCCCAGCATTTT
CASSNSFMNQPQHF
>TRBD1|NA|TRBJ2-7|TRBV28
TGTGCCAGCAGTTCACTTGGGACAGTGATCTACGAGCAGTACTTC
CASSSLGTVIYEQYF